Below are 7 T cell receptor beta chains sequenced from a single sample in a study of blood T cell repertoires in COVID-19 (dated by TCRdb to the early 2020s). Libraries were constructed by the immunoSEQ multiplex PCR assay. Entries here come from immuneACCESS through TCRdb and include only in-frame sequences with V and J called. Some clones fail to appear in such tables; in the studies checked, an unresolved V gene covers under half of the shortfall, and the cause of the remainder is unknown. This sample comprises approximately 90,000 clones, under 85% of them detected only once. The ten most abundant clones make up roughly an eighth of the sample. Material for sequencing was peripheral blood. These receptors came from a human donor in a cohort sampled during active COVID-19.

This rearrangement joins TRBV11-3 to TRBJ2-3, with D possibly matching TRBD2 (5 bases). Germline V gene lookup returns CDR1 SGHNT and CDR2 YENEEA. This CDR3 has 14 residues. The V gene lost 1 base and the J gene lost 3 bases, with 8 bases spanning the gap. The CDR3 nucleotides are TGTGCCAGCAGCTTAGCGTCGGGGACAGATACGCAGTATTTT. Amino acid sequence: CASSLASGTDTQYF.

This clone was counted a single time. The CDR3 nucleotides are TGTGCCAGCTCACCCCGGAACAGGGGATCCTACGAGCAGTACTTC. This gives the protein CASSPRNRGSYEQYF. The rearrangement links TRBV18 to TRBJ2-7; 7 positions match TRBD1. V lost 3 bases to trimming and J lost 1 base; unmatched junction nucleotides: 6. Germline V gene sequence: CDR1 KGHSH, CDR2 LQKENI. The CDR3 has 15 residues.

This clone appeared a few times. This chain connects TRBV5-6 to TRBJ2-1; TRBD2 matches at 9 bases. After removal of 3 bases from V and 6 bases from J, the junction contained 7 bases not matched to a gene. Per the germline V gene, CDR1 is SGHDT and CDR2 is YYEEEE. CDR3 size: 15 residues. The CDR3 coding sequence is TGTGCCAGCAGCTCTAGCGGGATGAATAGCAATGAGCAGTTCTTC. Translated: CASSSSGMNSNEQFF.

The chain has TRBV10-3 and TRBJ2-3, with 7 positions matching TRBD2. The CDR3 sequence is 17 residues long. V gave up 4 bases and J gave up 1 base; unmatched junction bases: 11. The germline gives CDR1 ENHRY, CDR2 SYGVKD. The CDR3 is CAISAPPRGIGTDTQYF. Written as DNA, the CDR3 is TGTGCCATCAGTGCTCCCCCGCGGGGGATCGGCACAGATACGCAGTATTTT.

This rearrangement joins TRBV5-8 to TRBJ2-1; TRBD2 might be the D (5 bases). V was shortened by 0 bases and J by 10 bases, with 17 bases between the two germline ends. Germline V gives CDR1 SGHTS, CDR2 YDEGEE. The CDR3 length is 15 residues. The CDR3 coding sequence is TGTGCCAGCAGCTTGGGAGGCGGGCTCGACCCCGAGCAGTTCTTC. This sequence encodes CASSLGGGLDPEQFF.

The rearrangement links TRBV5-6 to TRBJ2-7, with TRBD2 matching 8 bases. This CDR3 region has 13 residues. J gave up 10 bases and V 0 bases, and 6 bases lay outside the gene matches. The germline V gene encodes CDR1 SGHDT and CDR2 YYEEEE. In DNA, the CDR3 is TGTGCCAGCAGCTTGGAGCTAGCGGGCTTTCAGTACTTC. It yields the protein CASSLELAGFQYF. Variable domain in full (rest from reference TRBV5-6 and TRBJ2-7): DAGVTQSPTHLIKTRGQQVTLRCSPKSGHDTVSWYQQALGQGPQFIFQYYEEEERQRGNFPDRFSGHQFPNYSSELNVNALLLGDSALYLCASSLELAGFQYFGPGTRLTVT.

The rearrangement links TRBV10-1 to TRBJ2-7; 9 bases agree with TRBD2. Germline assignment: CDR1 WNHNN and CDR2 SYGVQD (reference sequence). The CDR3 extends over 15 amino acids. The junction had 8 bases not matched to a gene; V was cut back by 6 bases and J by 2 bases. This CDR3 is CASRGVGLAAYEQYF. The CDR3 nucleotides read TGCGCCAGCAGAGGAGTGGGACTAGCCGCCTACGAGCAGTACTTC.